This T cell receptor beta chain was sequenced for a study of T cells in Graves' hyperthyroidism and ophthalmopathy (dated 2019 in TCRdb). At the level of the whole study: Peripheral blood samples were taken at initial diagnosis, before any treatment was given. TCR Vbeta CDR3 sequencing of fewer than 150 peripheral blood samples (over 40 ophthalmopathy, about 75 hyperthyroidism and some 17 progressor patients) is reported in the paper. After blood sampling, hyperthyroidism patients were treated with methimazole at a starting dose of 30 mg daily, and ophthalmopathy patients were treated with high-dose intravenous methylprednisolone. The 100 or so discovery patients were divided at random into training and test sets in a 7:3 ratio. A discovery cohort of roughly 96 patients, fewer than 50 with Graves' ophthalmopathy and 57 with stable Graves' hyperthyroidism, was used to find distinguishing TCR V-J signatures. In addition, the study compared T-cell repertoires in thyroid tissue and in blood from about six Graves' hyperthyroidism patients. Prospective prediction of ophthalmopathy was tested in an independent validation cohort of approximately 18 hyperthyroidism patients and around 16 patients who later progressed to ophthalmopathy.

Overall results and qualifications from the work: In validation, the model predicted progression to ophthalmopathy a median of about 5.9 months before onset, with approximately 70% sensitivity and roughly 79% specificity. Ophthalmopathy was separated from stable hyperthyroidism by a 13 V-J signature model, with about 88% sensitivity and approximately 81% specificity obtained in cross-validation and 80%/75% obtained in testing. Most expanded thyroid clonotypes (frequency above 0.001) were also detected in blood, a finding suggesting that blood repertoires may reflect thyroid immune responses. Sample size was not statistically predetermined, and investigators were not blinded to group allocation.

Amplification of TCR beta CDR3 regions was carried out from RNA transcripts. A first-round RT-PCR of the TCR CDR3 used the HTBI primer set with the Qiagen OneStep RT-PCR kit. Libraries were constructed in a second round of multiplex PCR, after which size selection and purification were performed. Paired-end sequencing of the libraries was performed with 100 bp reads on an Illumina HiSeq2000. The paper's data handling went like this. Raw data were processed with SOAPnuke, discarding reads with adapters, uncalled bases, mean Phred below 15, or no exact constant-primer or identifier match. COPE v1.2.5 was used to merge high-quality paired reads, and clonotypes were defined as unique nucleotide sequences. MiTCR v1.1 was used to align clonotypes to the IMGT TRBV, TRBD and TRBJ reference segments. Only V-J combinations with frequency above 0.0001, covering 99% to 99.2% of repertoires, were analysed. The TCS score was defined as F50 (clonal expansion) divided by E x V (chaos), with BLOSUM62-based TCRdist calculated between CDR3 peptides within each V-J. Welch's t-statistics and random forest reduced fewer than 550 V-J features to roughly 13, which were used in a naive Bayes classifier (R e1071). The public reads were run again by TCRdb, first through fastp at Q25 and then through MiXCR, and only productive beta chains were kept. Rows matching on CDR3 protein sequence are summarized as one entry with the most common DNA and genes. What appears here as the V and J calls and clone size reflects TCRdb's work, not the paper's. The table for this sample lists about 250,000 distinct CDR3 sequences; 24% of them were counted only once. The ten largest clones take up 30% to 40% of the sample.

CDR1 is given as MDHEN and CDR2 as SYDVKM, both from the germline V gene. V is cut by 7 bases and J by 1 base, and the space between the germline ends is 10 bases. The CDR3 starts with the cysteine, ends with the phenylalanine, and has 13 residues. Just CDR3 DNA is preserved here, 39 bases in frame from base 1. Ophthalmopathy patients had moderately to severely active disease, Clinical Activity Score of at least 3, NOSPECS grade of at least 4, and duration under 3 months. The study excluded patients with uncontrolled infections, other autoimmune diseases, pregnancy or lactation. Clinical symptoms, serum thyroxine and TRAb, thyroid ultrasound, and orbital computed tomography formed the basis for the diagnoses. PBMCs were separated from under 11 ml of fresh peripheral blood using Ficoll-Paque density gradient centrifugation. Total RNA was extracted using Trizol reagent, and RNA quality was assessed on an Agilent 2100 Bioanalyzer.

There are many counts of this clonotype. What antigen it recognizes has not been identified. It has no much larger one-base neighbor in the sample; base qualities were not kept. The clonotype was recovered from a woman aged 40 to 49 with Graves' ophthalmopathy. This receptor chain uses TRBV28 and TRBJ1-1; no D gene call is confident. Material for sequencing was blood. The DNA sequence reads TGTGCCAGCATTCTTACCGGGAACACTGAAGCTTTCTTT. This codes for CASILTGNTEAFF.